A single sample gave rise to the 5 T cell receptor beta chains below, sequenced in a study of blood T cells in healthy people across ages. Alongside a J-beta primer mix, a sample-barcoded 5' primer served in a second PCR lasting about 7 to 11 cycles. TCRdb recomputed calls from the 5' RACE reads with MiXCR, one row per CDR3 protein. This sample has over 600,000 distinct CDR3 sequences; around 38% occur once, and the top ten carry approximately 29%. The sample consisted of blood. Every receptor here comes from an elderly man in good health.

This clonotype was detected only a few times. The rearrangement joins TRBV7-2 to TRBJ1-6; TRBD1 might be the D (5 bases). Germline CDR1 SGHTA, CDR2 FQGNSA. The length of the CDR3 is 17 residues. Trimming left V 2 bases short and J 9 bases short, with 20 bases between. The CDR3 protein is CASSLTEGLSWGSPLHF. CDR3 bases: TGTGCCAGCAGCTTAACTGAGGGGTTGAGTTGGGGTTCACCCCTCCACTTT.

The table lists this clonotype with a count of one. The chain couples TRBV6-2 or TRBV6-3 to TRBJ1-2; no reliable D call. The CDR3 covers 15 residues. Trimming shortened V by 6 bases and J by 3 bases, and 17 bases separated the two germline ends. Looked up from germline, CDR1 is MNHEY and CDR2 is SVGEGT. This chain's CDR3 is CASSPAGVKDYGYTF. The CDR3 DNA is TGTGCCAGCAGCCCGGCCGGGGTGAAGGACTATGGCTACACCTTC.

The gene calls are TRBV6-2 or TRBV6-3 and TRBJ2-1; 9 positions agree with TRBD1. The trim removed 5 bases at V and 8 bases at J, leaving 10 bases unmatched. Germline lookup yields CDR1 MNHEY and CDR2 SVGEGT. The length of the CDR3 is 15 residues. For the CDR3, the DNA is TGTGCCAGCAGTATACAGGGGGCCTCCGGGGATGAGCAGTTCTTC. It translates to CASSIQGASGDEQFF.

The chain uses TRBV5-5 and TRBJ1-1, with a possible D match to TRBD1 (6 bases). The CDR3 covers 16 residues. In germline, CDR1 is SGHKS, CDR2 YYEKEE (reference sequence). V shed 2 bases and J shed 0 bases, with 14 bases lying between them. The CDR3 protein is CASSFSGQPMNTEAFF. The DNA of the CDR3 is TGTGCCAGCAGCTTTTCTGGACAGCCAATGAACACTGAAGCTTTCTTT.

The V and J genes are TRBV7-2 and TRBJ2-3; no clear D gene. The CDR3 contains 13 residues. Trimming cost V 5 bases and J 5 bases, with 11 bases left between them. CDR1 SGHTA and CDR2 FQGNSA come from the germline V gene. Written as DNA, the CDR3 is TGTGCCAGCAGCCCTCCGATTAAAGATACGCAGTATTTT. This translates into CASSPPIKDTQYF.